A selection of T cell receptor beta chains follows, all from one sample in a study of cytomegalovirus exposure and HLA in healthy donors. TCRdb keeps only in-frame clones here, not all; method: immunoSEQ multiplex PCR. The repertoire consists of approximately 160,000 clones, with roughly 74% occurring once and the leading ten covering 4.9%. The specimen was PBMCs. The receptors here all came from a male donor in good health and CMV-seronegative. CDR3s include the opening cysteine and the closing phenylalanine or tryptophan. Each record gives: clone size, J gene, V gene, CDR3 protein. Some rows have no size entry. The others give once, few or many, or a class for an expanded clone.

NA,TRBJ2-2,TRBV6-5,CAIKREGSGTGELFF
NA,TRBJ2-3,TRBV2,CATNSGTSPDTQYF
NA,TRBJ1-1,TRBV9,CASSVEVRSDRANTEAFF
NA,TRBJ2-7,TRBV14,CASSQGPLSYEQYF
NA,TRBJ2-3,TRBV15,CATSRAMGGGGDTQYF
NA,TRBJ2-1,TRBV5-1,CASSLEVGLAGGQFF
NA,TRBJ2-5,TRBV5-4,CASRTSGGVQETQYF
NA,TRBJ2-7,TRBV5-1,CASSVELAGVEQYF
NA,TRBJ2-2,TRBV7-9,CASSSTGGTGELFF
few,TRBJ1-1,TRBV5-4,CASSLAGYTEAFF